This entry describes one T cell receptor beta chain. This clonotype was counted a few times. Which antigen it targets is not known. No base quality information exists; no much larger clone differs at one position. The entry originates in a study of post-analysis software for immune sequencing data (dated by TCRdb to between 2014 and 2017). Notes on the research overall: Relapsing-remitting, secondary progressive and progressive-relapsing multiple sclerosis were recorded as disease courses, and subtype annotation was lacking for some patients. The patient repertoires were compared against 11 previously published healthy control repertoires obtained from donors aged about 6 to 26 years. A subset of samples was prepared in parallel using single-end sample barcoding, then pooled and co-amplified after Illumina adapter ligation.

Library prep was done by PCR. TCRdb names Illumina HiSeq 2500 as the instrument used. Unique molecular identifiers were incorporated into TCR beta cDNA libraries to reduce PCR and sequencing biases. About 500,000 cDNA molecules were obtained per 1 to 10 million input T cells, so each molecule approximated one T cell. The same protocol used for the earlier healthy control dataset was applied to prepare and sequence the patient libraries. Samples belonging to the same batch were prepared together, multiplexed and sequenced on a shared HiSeq lane. The original pipeline was this. Raw barcoded reads were processed with MIGEC, and single-read molecular identifier groups were discarded before consensus assembly and CDR3 extraction. Clonotype tables were post-analysed with VDJtools, and diversity was normalized by down-sampling all datasets to the smallest sample size. To correct batch-related cross-sample contamination, repertoire overlap clustering matched CDR3 amino acid sequences but not nucleotide sequences. Starting from the raw public reads, TCRdb applied fastp trimming at Q25, assembled clones with MiXCR and retained in-frame beta chains. Each CDR3 protein gets just one entry, which takes the most common genes and DNA from the rows behind it. What appears here as the V and J calls and clone size reflects TCRdb's work, not the paper's. This sample holds fewer than 850,000 distinct CDR3 sequences; 30% were observed only once. The top ten clones comprise more than 0.45% of the sample.

Study-level results and caveats: Patients showed significantly higher frequencies than controls for about 5 TRBV segments, among them TRBV5-6, TRBV5-1 and TRBV20-1. Multiple sclerosis patients had significantly lower normalized Chao1 diversity than controls, a result that suggests substantial peripheral T-cell clonal expansion. Direct clustering with F measure showed strong co-clustering of samples prepared in the same batch, prompting a batch-effect correction. The multiple sclerosis patient group was slightly younger than the control group.

The CDR3 starts with the cysteine, ends with the phenylalanine, and has 15 residues. Solely the CDR3 DNA is kept, with 45 bases framed from the first base. CDR1 and CDR2 were assigned from the germline V gene as LGHNT and FRNRAP. V is reduced by 8 bases and J by 8 bases, leaving a spacing of 23 bases between them. To demonstrate the VDJtools post-analysis software, the study profiled TCR beta repertoires from the peripheral blood of 13 young patients with multiple sclerosis. The multiple sclerosis patients were children and adolescents ranging in age from roughly 6 to 16 years. The receptor chain draws on TRBV12-5 and TRBJ2-3; TRBD2 is perhaps the D gene, given 6 matching bases. Sequencing input: blood. The clonotype originates from a girl under 18 with multiple sclerosis. The DNA is TGTGCTAGTTCCCCGACTAGTCCCGAAGGGGTTACGCAGTATTTT. This codes for CASSPTSPEGVTQYF.